These 3 T cell receptor beta chains were all obtained from the same sample, sequenced in a study of CD8+ T cells in alopecia areata (dated by TCRdb to 2016 to 2019). Libraries were built with the immunoSEQ multiplex PCR assay. RNA was extracted from all samples and reverse transcribed into cDNA, which served as template for TCR sequencing. TCRdb mirrors the immuneACCESS table, restricted to in-frame sequences. Some clones are absent from its copies; in checked studies, under half trace to an unresolved V gene, and the reason for the others is unknown. The sample table records about 150,000 clones; nearly 55% of these occur just once. The top ten constitute less than 20% of the sample. According to the study, the label for this sample's time point signals: less than five weeks on oral tofacitinib. The treatment or condition label on this specimen signifies: oral pan-JAK inhibitor, 5-10 mg twice daily.

The input for sequencing was CD8+ T cells sorted from blood, taken at week 4, from a patient treated with tofacitinib. The receptors were gathered from a human donor with alopecia areata.

V and J are TRBV6-5 and TRBJ2-2, with 11 bases lining up with TRBD2. The V segment lost 4 bases and the J segment 4 bases; nucleotides outside the gene matches: 2. Germline CDR1 MNHEY, CDR2 SVGAGI. This CDR3 has 15 residues. The chain's CDR3 is CASSFTSGGTGELFF. The DNA of the CDR3 is TGTGCCAGCAGTTTCACTAGCGGGGGCACCGGGGAGCTGTTTTTT.

A few counts support this clone. V usage is TRBV7-9 and J usage is TRBJ2-2; TRBD1 is a possible D gene (5 bases). Trimming removed 11 bases at V and 1 base at J, with 8 bases between. The CDR3 runs to 12 residues. Germline CDR1 is SEHNR and CDR2 is FQNEAQ (reference sequence). DNA for the CDR3: TGTGCCGTGCAGGGGAACACCGGGGAGCTGTTTTTT. This gives the protein CAVQGNTGELFF.

This clone was found a few times. The J gene is TRBJ2-2, the V gene TRBV13; a possible D gene is TRBD1 (5 bases). V dropped 4 bases and J dropped 3 bases, with 6 bases sitting between them. This CDR3 spans 13 amino acids. CDR1 is PRHDT, CDR2 FYEKMQ, per germline (reference sequence). CDR3 sequence reads: CASSSGYTGELFF. As DNA, the CDR3 is TGTGCCAGCAGCTCAGGGTACACCGGGGAGCTGTTTTTT.